These 11 T cell receptor beta chains share one sample of origin, sequenced in a study of T-cell memory formation after mild COVID-19. TCRdb redid the calling of the 5' RACE reads with MiXCR, one entry per CDR3 protein. This repertoire shows about 420,000 distinct CDR3 sequences, more than 20% found once; its top ten account for around 14%. Material: PBMCs or a T cell subset sorted from them (not recorded which). These receptors came from an adult woman who had mild COVID-19 (a few samples of this study predate the infection). Cell type and time point are not known.

The CDR3 region has the DNA TGTGCCAGCGCCCTTGGGGATGAGCAGTTCTTC. It codes for CASALGDEQFF. This chain connects TRBV5-6 to TRBJ2-1; D call uncertain. This CDR3 has 11 residues. V was shortened by 7 bases and J by 8 bases, with 10 bases between the two germline ends. Germline assignment: CDR1 SGHDT and CDR2 YYEEEE.

V gene TRBV7-6 combines with J gene TRBJ1-1, with 7 positions matching TRBD1. The CDR3 runs to 14 residues. Germline V gene data show CDR1 as SGHVS and CDR2 as FNYEAQ. Trimming removed 5 bases from V and 4 bases from J; junction bases left unmatched: 7. In nucleotides, the CDR3 is TGTGCCAGCAGCGCTCAGACAGGGTTCACTGAAGCTTTCTTT. Translating it yields CASSAQTGFTEAFF. Looking up the rest from reference TRBV7-6 and TRBJ1-1 gives the full variable domain: GAGVSQSPRYKVTKRGQDVALRCDPISGHVSLYWYRQALGQGPEFLTYFNYEAQQDKSGLPNDRFSAERPEGSISTLTIQRTEQRDSAMYRCASSAQTGFTEAFFGQGTRLTVV.

The table lists this clonotype with many counts. The chain couples TRBV20-1 to TRBJ2-4; TRBD1 or TRBD2 may be the D gene (5 bases each). The length of the CDR3 is 15 residues. V gave up 6 bases and J gave up 11 bases, with 26 bases separating them. Per germline, CDR1 DFQATT and CDR2 SNEGSKA (reference sequence). The CDR3 nucleotides are TGCAGTGCCCGAGACGAATTACTAGGGGAGAAGGTTCAGTACTTC. As protein: CSARDELLGEKVQYF.

The chain links TRBV4-1 to TRBJ2-7; 10 bases are a match to TRBD1. The CDR3 runs 15 residues. The V segment lost 4 bases and the J segment 4 bases; nucleotides outside the gene matches: 7. Germline assignment: CDR1 MGHRA and CDR2 YSYEKL. The CDR3 region has the DNA TGCGCCAGCAGCCCTTACGGGACAGGGGTATACGAGCAGTACTTC. It codes for CASSPYGTGVYEQYF.

The sample holds a few counts of this clonotype. This chain connects TRBV24-1 to TRBJ2-3, with D possibly matching TRBD1 (7 bases). Per the germline V gene, CDR1 is KGHDR and CDR2 is SFDVKD. V lost 0 bases and J 5 bases, leaving 11 bases between the germline ends. The CDR3 has 15 amino acids. The CDR3 DNA sequence: TGTGCCACCAGTGATTTGGCAGGGGGGAAAGATACGCAGTATTTT. This gives the protein CATSDLAGGKDTQYF.

This clonotype was seen a handful of times. The V and J genes are TRBV7-8 and TRBJ1-1; 9 bases match TRBD1. Looked up from germline, CDR1 is SGHVS and CDR2 is FQNEAQ. The J segment lost 3 bases and the V segment lost 8 bases, leaving 10 bases of the junction unmatched. There are 15 residues in the CDR3. CDR3 protein: CASGGLDRGYTEAFF. CDR3 DNA: TGTGCCAGCGGAGGTCTGGACAGGGGCTACACTGAAGCTTTCTTT.

This clonotype was detected many times. The J gene is TRBJ2-7, the V gene TRBV5-4; weak D call: TRBD1 (6 bases). V shed 4 bases and J shed 3 bases, with 11 bases lying between them. The CDR3 extends over 13 amino acids. Germline CDR1 reads SGHNT; CDR2 reads YYREEE (reference sequence). The CDR3 reads CASSPGQLYEQYF. The CDR3 DNA follows: TGTGCCAGCAGCCCCGGACAGCTCTACGAGCAGTACTTC.

A few counts support this clonotype. In nucleotides, the CDR3 is TGCAGTGCTAGAGATCCCGGGACGTCTTCCTACGAGCAGTACTTC. It yields the protein CSARDPGTSSYEQYF. V and J are TRBV20-1 and TRBJ2-7; either TRBD1 or TRBD2 may fit D (5 bases each). CDR3 length: 15 amino acids. Trimming stripped 0 bases from V and 1 base from J, with 13 bases between. Germline V gene sequence: CDR1 DFQATT, CDR2 SNEGSKA (reference sequence).

The chain uses TRBV6-2 or TRBV6-3 and TRBJ2-3, with no clear D. Germline V gives CDR1 MNHEY, CDR2 SVGEGT. V lost 10 bases to trimming and J lost 4 bases, with 9 bases between them. This CDR3 has 11 amino acids. This CDR3 is CATGQADTQYF. Here the CDR3 DNA reads TGTGCCACCGGTCAAGCAGATACGCAGTATTTT.

This clonotype was observed a few times. V is TRBV12-3 or TRBV12-4 and J is TRBJ2-3; TRBD2 matches 13 bases. This CDR3 contains 18 residues. V shed 6 bases, J shed 4 bases, and the junction held 13 bases outside the gene matches. CDR3 loop: CASSATRTSGGASDTQYF. CDR3 DNA: TGTGCCAGCAGCGCAACCCGGACTAGCGGGGGCGCCTCAGATACGCAGTATTTT.

This chain uses TRBV18 with TRBJ2-3; no clear D gene. The germline V and J ends were trimmed by 7 bases and 4 bases, with 15 bases remaining between them. Germline values: CDR1 KGHSH, CDR2 LQKENI. The CDR3 totals 14 residues. The DNA for the CDR3 is TGTGCCAGCTTCGAAGTAGGGATTCCAGATACGCAGTATTTT. Encoded protein: CASFEVGIPDTQYF. The whole variable domain, remainder taken from reference TRBV18 and TRBJ2-3, is NAGVMQNPRHLVRRRGQEARLRCSPMKGHSHVYWYRQLPEEGLKFMVYLQKENIIDESGMPKERFSAEFPKEGPSILRIQQVVRGDSAAYFCASFEVGIPDTQYFGPGTRLTVL.